What follows are 23 T cell receptor beta chains derived from one specimen sequenced in a study of T cells in localized non-small cell lung cancer. Data came from immunoSEQ multiplex PCR; TCRdb stores just in-frame clones and leaves some out. The sample has some 30,000 clones, roughly 94% seen once; the top ten hold 0.73%. The sample in question was peripheral blood, obtained before any cancer treatment. These receptors all come from a woman aged 35-75 years with stage I lung adenocarcinoma.

The rearrangement joins TRBV6-5 to TRBJ2-1, with D perhaps matching TRBD1 or TRBD2 (6 bases each). The CDR3 runs to 13 residues. Germline lookup yields CDR1 MNHEY and CDR2 SVGAGI. V was cut by 8 bases and J by 2 bases, with 10 bases left in between. CDR3 in amino acids: CASRGGPYNEQFF. In nucleotides, the CDR3 is TGTGCCAGCCGTGGGGGGCCCTACAATGAGCAGTTCTTC.

This chain links TRBV5-1 with TRBJ2-5; a weak D match, TRBD1 (6 bases). V was pared by 0 bases and J by 3 bases, with 15 bases between. CDR1 and CDR2 (germline): SGHRS, YFSETQ. The CDR3 consists of 16 residues. CDR3 bases: TGCGCCAGCAGCTTGGTAACAGGGATCGTAGAAGAGACCCAGTACTTC. Translated, it gives CASSLVTGIVEETQYF.

The chain couples TRBV7-9 to TRBJ1-3; D unclear. V lost 1 base, J lost 5 bases, and 6 bases lay in between. Per germline, CDR1 SEHNR and CDR2 FQNEAQ (reference sequence). CDR3 length equals 13 residues. This CDR3 is CASSLGGRNTIYF. DNA for the CDR3: TGTGCCAGCAGCTTAGGTGGCCGAAACACCATATATTTT.

The gene calls are TRBV6-5 and TRBJ1-2; D not certain. CDR1 is MNHEY, CDR2 SVGAGI, per germline. CDR3 length: 12 residues. Trimming removed 5 bases from V and 7 bases from J, with 11 bases in between. CDR3 bases: TGTGCCAGCAGTCCCCGAGACGGTGGCTACACCTTC. Encoded protein: CASSPRDGGYTF.

This chain joins TRBV7-9 and TRBJ2-7, with D unresolved. V was cut by 1 base and J by 1 base, with 14 bases left in between. Germline V gene lookup returns CDR1 SEHNR and CDR2 FQNEAQ (reference sequence). The CDR3 totals 16 residues. This chain's CDR3 is CASSLGNSWRSYEQYF. DNA for the CDR3: TGTGCCAGCAGCTTAGGAAATAGTTGGAGATCCTACGAGCAGTACTTC. Complete variable domain (other parts from reference TRBV7-9 and TRBJ2-7): DTGVSQNPRHKITKRGQNVTFRCDPISEHNRLYWYRQTLGQGPEFLTYFQNEAQLEKSRLLSDRFSAERPKGSFSTLEIQRTEQGDSAMYLCASSLGNSWRSYEQYFGPGTRLTVT.

This chain links TRBV19 with TRBJ2-3, with TRBD2 matching 9 bases. CDR3 size: 16 residues. With 4 bases clipped from V and 4 bases from J, the junction kept 9 bases outside the gene matches. Germline lookup yields CDR1 LNHDA and CDR2 SQIVND (reference sequence). CDR3 region: CASSTAGGLLSDTQYF. As DNA, the CDR3 is TGTGCCAGTAGTACGGCGGGGGGGCTTTTGTCAGATACGCAGTATTTT.

A single count supports this clone. The V and J genes are TRBV15 and TRBJ2-5, with D unresolved. Germline V gene sequence: CDR1 LNHNV, CDR2 YYDKDF (reference sequence). This CDR3 comprises 13 residues. The V end was cut by 0 bases, the J end by 4 bases, with 6 bases between. CDR3 nucleotide sequence: TGTGCCACCAGCAGAGATATGGGAGAGACCCAGTACTTC. Translation: CATSRDMGETQYF.

This rearrangement joins TRBV6-5 to TRBJ1-2; D might be TRBD1 (6 bases). This CDR3 has 16 amino acids. CDR1 MNHEY and CDR2 SVGAGI come from the germline V gene. V gave up 0 bases and J gave up 4 bases, with 15 bases separating them. CDR3 coding DNA: TGTGCCAGCAGTTACTCTGGGCAGGGGCTTTTCTATGGCTACACCTTC. Protein sequence: CASSYSGQGLFYGYTF.

The rearrangement links TRBV11-3 to TRBJ2-4, with 8 positions matching TRBD1. Trimming removed 5 bases from V and 2 bases from J; junction bases left unmatched: 8. The CDR3 has 16 amino acids. CDR1 and CDR2 (germline): SGHNT, YENEEA. CDR3 loop: CASSDGQGSTKNIQYF. The CDR3 DNA sequence: TGTGCCAGCAGCGATGGACAGGGATCAACCAAAAACATTCAGTACTTC.

This chain joins TRBV21-1 and TRBJ2-7; the table's D call TRBD2 went unverified against the DNA. TRBV21-1 is recorded as a pseudogene. This CDR3 is 13 amino acids long. The CDR3 is CASRRPGTYEQYF. The DNA of the CDR3 is TGTGCCAGCAGAAGGCCCGGGACCTACGAGCAGTACTTC.

This rearrangement joins TRBV7-2 to TRBJ2-7; 10 bases match TRBD2. The J segment lost 7 bases and the V segment lost 3 bases, leaving 0 bases of the junction unmatched. CDR1 and CDR2 (germline): SGHTA, FQGNSA. CDR3 length: 12 residues. CDR3 residues: CASSFSGGEQYF. For the CDR3, the DNA is TGTGCCAGCAGCTTTAGCGGGGGGGAGCAGTACTTC.

The CDR3 protein is CASSFNWEGVYGYTF. The CDR3 DNA is TGTGCCAGCAGCTTCAACTGGGAGGGGGTCTATGGCTACACCTTC. V and J are TRBV11-2 and TRBJ1-2; the D gene is possibly TRBD1 (6 bases). Germline V CDR1 and CDR2: SGHAT, FQNNGV. The V and J ends lost 3 bases and 4 bases respectively, with 15 bases between them. The CDR3 consists of 15 residues.

With regard to this clone: This CDR3 is also generated by other DNA sequences in the sample. The gene calls are TRBV7-2 and TRBJ1-1; D gene ambiguous. Per the germline V gene, CDR1 is SGHTA and CDR2 is FQGNSA. The CDR3 runs 11 residues. Trimming took 5 bases from V and 1 from J, leaving 2 bases between them. CDR3 coding DNA: TGTGCCAGCAGCCAGAACACTGAAGCTTTCTTT. Protein product: CASSQNTEAFF.

This clone has a single count. The chain has TRBV25-1 and TRBJ1-1; tentative D call: TRBD1 (6 bases). CDR1 MGHDK and CDR2 SYGVNS come from the germline V gene. With 6 bases removed from V and 3 bases from J, the gap between germline ends came to 11 bases. There are 13 residues in the CDR3. The CDR3 loop reads CASRGQGYTEAFF. As DNA, the CDR3 is TGTGCCAGCAGGGGGCAGGGGTACACTGAAGCTTTCTTT.

V gene TRBV5-1 combines with J gene TRBJ2-2; D is uncertain. Germline V gene lookup returns CDR1 SGHRS and CDR2 YFSETQ. This CDR3 spans 14 amino acids. Between the trimmed V and J ends, which lost 4 bases and 2 bases, there was a span of 9 bases. The CDR3 nucleotides read TGCGCCAGCAGCCGGGTCCTAAACACCGGGGAGCTGTTTTTT. This codes for CASSRVLNTGELFF.

The rearrangement links TRBV5-1 to TRBJ2-1, with TRBD2 matching over 7 bases. The length of the CDR3 is 14 residues. V shed 0 bases, J shed 5 bases, and the junction held 2 bases outside the gene matches. The germline V gene has CDR1 SGHRS and CDR2 YFSETQ. In DNA form, the CDR3 reads TGCGCCAGCAGCTTGGGACTAGCTGACAATGAGCAGTTCTTC. Amino acids: CASSLGLADNEQFF. The variable domain in full, with the rest retrieved from reference TRBV5-1 and TRBJ2-1, is KAGVTQTPRYLIKTRGQQVTLSCSPISGHRSVSWYQQTPGQGLQFLFEYFSETQRNKGNFPGRFSGRQFSNSRSEMNVSTLELGDSALYLCASSLGLADNEQFFGPGTRLTVL.

The rearrangement joins TRBV6-6 to TRBJ1-1, with D unclear. The V gene lost 7 bases and the J gene lost 0 bases, with 15 bases spanning the gap. The germline V gene has CDR1 MNHNY and CDR2 SVGAGI (reference sequence). The CDR3 loop spans 15 amino acids. The CDR3 coding sequence is TGTGCCAGCATGCTTGGGCAGTCTGTGAACACTGAAGCTTTCTTT. Protein product: CASMLGQSVNTEAFF.

The chain uses TRBV6-1 and TRBJ1-2; D gene uncertain. CDR1 and CDR2 from the germline V gene are MNHNS and SASEGT. CDR3 length: 14 residues. Trimming pared 3 bases from V and 4 bases from J, leaving 12 bases between. CDR3 coding DNA: TGTGCCAGCAGTGATCAGTTCTCTCTCTATGGCTACACCTTC. Its translation is CASSDQFSLYGYTF.

This rearrangement joins TRBV28 to TRBJ2-5; the D call may be TRBD1 or TRBD2 (5 bases each). Germline V CDR1 and CDR2: MDHEN, SYDVKM. Trimming pared 4 bases from V and 5 bases from J, leaving 8 bases between. The CDR3 loop spans 12 amino acids. The CDR3 loop is CASSYRGETQYF. The DNA of the CDR3 is TGTGCCAGCAGTTACCGGGGCGAGACCCAGTACTTC.

The chain is built from TRBV4-3 and TRBJ2-6, with D possibly being TRBD1 (6 bases). Trimming stripped 5 bases from V and 0 bases from J, with 17 bases between. Germline loops: CDR1 LGHNA, CDR2 YSLEER. CDR3 length equals 18 residues. CDR3 loop: CASSKGTIESSGANVLTF. In DNA form, the CDR3 reads TGCGCCAGCAGCAAAGGGACAATCGAGAGCTCTGGGGCCAACGTCCTGACTTTC.

V usage is TRBV7-8 and J usage is TRBJ1-2; D perhaps matches TRBD1 (5 bases). The CDR3 totals 17 residues. Germline V gene lookup returns CDR1 SGHVS and CDR2 FQNEAQ. The ends were cut back, 5 bases at V and 5 bases at J, with 24 bases in the middle. The CDR3 nucleotides read TGTGCCAGCAGCAGAACTCGCACCGGGACGGAAAATTATGGCTACACCTTC. It codes for CASSRTRTGTENYGYTF.

This chain connects TRBV4-2 to TRBJ2-1; 8 bases align to TRBD2. The junction had 6 bases not matched to a gene; V was cut back by 4 bases and J by 1 base. Germline V gene lookup returns CDR1 LGHNA and CDR2 YNFKEQ. The CDR3 extends over 16 amino acids. The CDR3 is CASSRTSGSSYNEQFF. CDR3 DNA sequence: TGTGCCAGCAGCCGTACTAGCGGATCGTCCTACAATGAGCAGTTCTTC.

V gene TRBV25-1 combines with J gene TRBJ2-1; unclear D gene. This CDR3 is 14 amino acids long. Germline assignment: CDR1 MGHDK and CDR2 SYGVNS. V gave up 6 bases and J gave up 2 bases, with 11 bases separating them. CDR3 loop: CASSPFGPYNEQFF. CDR3 nucleotides: TGTGCCAGCAGCCCGTTTGGACCCTACAATGAGCAGTTCTTC.